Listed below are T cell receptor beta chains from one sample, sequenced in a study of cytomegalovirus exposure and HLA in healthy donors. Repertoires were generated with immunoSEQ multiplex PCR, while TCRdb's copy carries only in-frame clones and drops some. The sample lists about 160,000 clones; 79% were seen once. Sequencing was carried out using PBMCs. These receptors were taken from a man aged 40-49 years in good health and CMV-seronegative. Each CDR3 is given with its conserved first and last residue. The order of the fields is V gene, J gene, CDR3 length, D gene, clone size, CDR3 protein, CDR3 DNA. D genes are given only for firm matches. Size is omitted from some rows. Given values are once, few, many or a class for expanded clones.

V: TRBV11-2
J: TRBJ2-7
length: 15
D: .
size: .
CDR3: CASSSMPGGHGEQYF
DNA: TGTGCCAGCAGCTCGATGCCGGGGGGCCACGGCGAGCAGTACTTC

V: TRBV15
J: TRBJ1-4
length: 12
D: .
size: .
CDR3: CATSRGLGGGIF
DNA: TGTGCCACCAGCAGAGGTCTCGGGGGTGGGATTTTT

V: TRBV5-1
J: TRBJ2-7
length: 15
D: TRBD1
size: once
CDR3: CASSLGDRNSYEQYF
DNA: TGCGCCAGCAGCTTAGGGGACAGAAACTCCTACGAGCAGTACTTC

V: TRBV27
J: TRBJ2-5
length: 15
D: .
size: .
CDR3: CASSYRPSPRGTQYF
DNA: TGTGCCAGCAGTTACAGACCATCCCCGCGGGGGACCCAGTACTTC

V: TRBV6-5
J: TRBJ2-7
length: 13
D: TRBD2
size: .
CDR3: CASPSGHPYEQYF
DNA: TGTGCCAGCCCTAGCGGGCACCCATACGAGCAGTACTTC

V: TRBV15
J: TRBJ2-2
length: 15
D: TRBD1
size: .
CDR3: CATSLDRAGTGELFF
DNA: TGTGCCACCAGCTTGGACAGGGCAGGCACCGGGGAGCTGTTTTTT

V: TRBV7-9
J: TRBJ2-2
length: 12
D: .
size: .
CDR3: CSSSRETGELFF
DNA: TGTTCCAGCAGTCGGGAAACCGGGGAGCTGTTTTTT

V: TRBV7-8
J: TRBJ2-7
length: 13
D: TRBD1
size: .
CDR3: CASSPGGAYEQYF
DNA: TGTGCCAGCAGCCCAGGGGGAGCCTACGAGCAGTACTTC

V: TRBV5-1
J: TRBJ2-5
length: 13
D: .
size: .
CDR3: CASSGGTGETQYF
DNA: TGCGCCAGCAGCGGCGGGACGGGGGAGACCCAGTACTTC

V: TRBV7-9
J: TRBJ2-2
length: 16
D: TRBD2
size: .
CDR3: CSSSLGLAGYTGELFF
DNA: TGTTCCAGCAGCTTAGGACTAGCGGGATACACCGGGGAGCTGTTTTTT

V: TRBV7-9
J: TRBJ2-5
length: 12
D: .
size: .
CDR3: CASSYEQETQYF
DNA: TGTGCCAGCAGCTACGAGCAAGAGACCCAGTACTTC

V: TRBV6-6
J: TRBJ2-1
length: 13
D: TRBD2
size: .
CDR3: CASNTAGGFEQFF
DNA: TGTGCCAGCAACACAGCGGGAGGTTTTGAGCAGTTCTTC

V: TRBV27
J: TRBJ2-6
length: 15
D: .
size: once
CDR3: CASSPAAPGANVLTF
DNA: TGTGCCAGCAGTCCCGCGGCCCCTGGGGCCAACGTCCTGACTTTC

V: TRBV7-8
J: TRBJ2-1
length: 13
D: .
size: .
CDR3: CASSQTSYNEQFF
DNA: TGTGCCAGCAGCCAAACTAGTTACAATGAGCAGTTCTTC

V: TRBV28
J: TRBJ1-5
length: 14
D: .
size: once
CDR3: CASHKQGYNQPQHF
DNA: TGTGCCAGTCATAAACAGGGTTACAATCAGCCCCAGCATTTT

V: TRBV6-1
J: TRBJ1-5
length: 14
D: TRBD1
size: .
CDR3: CASSSDRGRQPQHF
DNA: TGTGCCAGCAGTTCCGACAGGGGAAGACAGCCCCAGCATTTT

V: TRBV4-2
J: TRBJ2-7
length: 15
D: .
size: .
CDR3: CASTQDQGQGYEQYF
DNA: TGTGCCAGCACCCAGGACCAGGGGCAGGGATACGAGCAGTACTTC

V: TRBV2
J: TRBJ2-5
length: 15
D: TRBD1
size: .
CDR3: CASIGTGGHQETQYF
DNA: TGTGCCAGCATCGGGACAGGGGGCCATCAAGAGACCCAGTACTTC

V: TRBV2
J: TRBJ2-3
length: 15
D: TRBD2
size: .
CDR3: CASRETSGSTDTQYF
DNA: TGTGCCAGCAGGGAAACTAGCGGGAGCACAGATACGCAGTATTTT

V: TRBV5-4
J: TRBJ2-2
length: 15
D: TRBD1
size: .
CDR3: CASSFEEGAGGELFF
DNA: TGTGCCAGCAGCTTCGAAGAGGGGGCGGGCGGGGAGCTGTTTTTT

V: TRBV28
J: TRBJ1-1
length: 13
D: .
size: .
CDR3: CASGSTRLTEAFF
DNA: TGTGCCAGCGGATCCACAAGACTTACTGAAGCTTTCTTT

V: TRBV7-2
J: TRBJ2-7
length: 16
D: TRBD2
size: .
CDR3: CASSLGGTSGRGEQYF
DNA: TGTGCCAGCAGCTTAGGAGGGACTAGCGGGAGGGGGGAGCAGTACTTC

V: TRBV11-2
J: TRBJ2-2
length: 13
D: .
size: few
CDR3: CASSHLPGGELFF
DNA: TGTGCCAGCAGCCACTTGCCGGGTGGGGAGCTGTTTTTT

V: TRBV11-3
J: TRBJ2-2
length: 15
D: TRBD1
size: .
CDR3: CASSLGTGRGGELFF
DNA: TGTGCCAGCAGCCTCGGGACAGGGCGGGGCGGGGAGCTGTTTTTT

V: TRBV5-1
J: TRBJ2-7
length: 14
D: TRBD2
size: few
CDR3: CASSFPSGTGEQYF
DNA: TGCGCCAGCAGCTTCCCTAGCGGGACGGGCGAGCAGTACTTC

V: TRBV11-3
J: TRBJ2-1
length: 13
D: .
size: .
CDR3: CASSSGFRNEQFF
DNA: TGTGCCAGCAGCTCGGGATTCCGCAATGAGCAGTTCTTC

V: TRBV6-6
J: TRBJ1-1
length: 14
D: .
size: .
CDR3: CASLEQGRDTEAFF
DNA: TGTGCCAGCCTAGAACAGGGACGGGACACTGAAGCTTTCTTT

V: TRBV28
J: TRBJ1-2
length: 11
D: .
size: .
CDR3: CASSFDYGYTF
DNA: TGTGCCAGCAGTTTCGACTATGGCTACACCTTC

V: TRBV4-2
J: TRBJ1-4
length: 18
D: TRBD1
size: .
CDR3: CASSQGVTGSRVNEKLFF
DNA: TGTGCCAGCAGCCAAGGGGTGACAGGGTCGAGGGTTAATGAAAAACTGTTTTTT